Listed here are 21 T cell receptor beta chains from one sample, sequenced in a study of regulatory T cells in long-lasting Graves disease. Libraries of TCR beta came from iRepertoire HTBI primers plus Arm-PCR of CDR3 regions. One entry per CDR3 protein, called by TCRdb with MiXCR from the multiplex PCR reads. The repertoire includes fewer than 550,000 distinct CDR3 sequences, 16% of them detected once, and about 25% sits in the top ten. Specified time point: newly diagnosed GD, antithyroid drugs for less than 3 months. RNA from PBMCs was the source of the TCR library. These data were also filed under a second study, of T cells in Graves' hyperthyroidism and ophthalmopathy.

Sequencing was performed on peripheral blood mononuclear cells (PBMCs), taken at new diagnosis, from a patient treated with antithyroid drugs. These receptor sequences come from a woman between 18 and 29 years old with Graves disease.

This clonotype has at least ten counts. The V call is TRBV7-9, the J call TRBJ2-2; 9 bases match TRBD2. The germline CDR1 and CDR2 sequences are SEHNR and FQNEAQ (reference sequence). This CDR3 contains 16 residues. With V trimmed by 6 bases and J by 4 bases, 9 bases remained unmatched. The CDR3 spells CASRELAGDITGELFF. CDR3 DNA sequence: TGTGCCAGCAGGGAATTAGCGGGAGACATCACCGGGGAGCTGTTTTTT.

As for this clonotype: A read error is possible here, since a much larger clone lies one base away. The rearrangement joins TRBV2 to TRBJ2-2; the D gene could be TRBD1 or TRBD2 (7 bases each). Germline CDR1 reads SNHLY; CDR2 reads FYNNEI. With 6 bases removed from V and 6 bases from J, the gap between germline ends came to 20 bases. The CDR3 has 16 residues. The CDR3 loop is CASSTPQGTISGELFF. The CDR3 DNA is TGTGCCAGCAGCACTCCACAGGGGACTATTTCCGGGGAGCTGTTTTTT.

This clonotype was counted ten times or more. The chain recombines TRBV11-2 with TRBJ1-1, with D perhaps TRBD1 (6 bases). From germline, CDR1 is SGHAT and CDR2 FQNNGV. The CDR3 totals 16 residues. V lost 4 bases, J lost 3 bases, and 18 bases lay in between. The DNA of the CDR3 is TGTGCCAGCAGCTCTCCGGGCAAGGGGACACACACTGAAGCTTTCTTT. Translating it yields CASSSPGKGTHTEAFF.

The chain is built from TRBV11-3 and TRBJ1-3, with TRBD1 as a possible D gene (5 bases). There are 15 residues in the CDR3. Trimming removed 5 bases from V and 0 bases from J, with 11 bases in between. CDR1 SGHNT and CDR2 YENEEA come from the germline V gene. The CDR3 region has the DNA TGTGCCAGCAGCACGGGACGGCTCTCTGGAAACACCATATATTTT. Translating gives CASSTGRLSGNTIYF.

This clonotype occurred many times. This chain links TRBV30 with TRBJ2-2; either TRBD1 or TRBD2 may supply D (5 bases each). The germline V and J ends were trimmed by 2 bases and 4 bases, with 11 bases remaining between them. This CDR3 region has 14 residues. Germline V gives CDR1 GTSNPN, CDR2 SVGIG (reference sequence). The CDR3 region has the DNA TGTGCCTGGAGTTGGGGGAGCGGCACCGGGGAGCTGTTTTTT. This translates into CAWSWGSGTGELFF.

This clonotype was recorded many times. The chain joins TRBV9 to TRBJ2-5, with D possibly matching TRBD1 (7 bases). The ends were cut back, 5 bases at V and 1 base at J, with 15 bases in the middle. This CDR3 comprises 15 residues. CDR1 is SGDLS, CDR2 YYNGEE, per germline. CDR3 loop: CASSLAGGLQETQYF. The DNA for the CDR3 is TGTGCCAGCAGTTTGGCAGGGGGGCTCCAAGAGACCCAGTACTTC.

J is TRBJ2-7 and V is TRBV20-1; 7 nucleotides line up with TRBD2. The CDR3 is 15 residues long. Germline loops: CDR1 DFQATT, CDR2 SNEGSKA (reference sequence). Unmatched junction bases numbered 9, after V lost 4 bases and J lost 0 bases. The CDR3 is CSAIPSGPNSYEQYF. The CDR3 DNA reads as TGCAGTGCTATACCTAGCGGTCCCAACTCCTACGAGCAGTACTTC.

This clonotype appeared many times. The chain employs TRBV30 and TRBJ1-2, with D unclear. There are 11 residues in the CDR3. Germline values: CDR1 GTSNPN, CDR2 SVGIG (reference sequence). The germline V and J ends were trimmed by 0 bases and 7 bases, with 6 bases remaining between them. This CDR3 reads CAWSVEGGYTF. The CDR3 DNA follows: TGTGCCTGGAGTGTTGAAGGTGGCTACACCTTC.

The chain joins TRBV20-1 to TRBJ2-6; the D gene is possibly TRBD1 (5 bases). V was trimmed by 0 bases and J by 1 base, leaving 7 bases between them. The germline V gene has CDR1 DFQATT and CDR2 SNEGSKA (reference sequence). CDR3 length: 15 residues. The CDR3 nucleotides are TGCAGTGCTAGAGATGGGGCGTCTGGGGCCAACGTCCTGACTTTC. Translating it yields CSARDGASGANVLTF.

This clonotype came up many times. This rearrangement joins TRBV6-5 to TRBJ2-7, with D hard to call. V gave up 2 bases and J gave up 3 bases, with 8 bases separating them. The CDR3 loop spans 13 amino acids. The germline gives CDR1 MNHEY, CDR2 SVGAGI. The CDR3 protein is CASSYRQLYEQYF. The CDR3 region has the DNA TGTGCCAGCAGTTACCGTCAACTCTACGAGCAGTACTTC.

This clonotype turned up a few times. The chain uses TRBV27 and TRBJ2-2, with D perhaps being TRBD1 or TRBD2 (5 bases each). The CDR3 spans 14 residues. V was pared by 3 bases and J by 7 bases, with 12 bases between. Germline-derived CDR1 and CDR2 are MNHEY and SMNVEV (reference sequence). CDR3 DNA sequence: TGTGCCAGCAGTTTGAGGGGAGCGAGCGGGGAGCTGTTTTTT. Its translation: CASSLRGASGELFF.

This clonotype was counted a few times. The J gene is TRBJ2-7, the V gene TRBV6-1; maybe TRBD1 (6 bases). Germline lookup yields CDR1 MNHNS and CDR2 SASEGT. The CDR3 covers 13 residues. Trimming left V 6 bases short and J 5 bases short, with 14 bases between. The CDR3 sequence: CASRKQGPNEQYF. The CDR3 DNA reads TGTGCCAGCAGAAAACAGGGTCCCAACGAGCAGTACTTC.

This clonotype was observed at least ten times. The rearrangement uses TRBV3-1 and TRBJ2-2; 10 positions match TRBD2. The CDR3 spans 15 residues. The J segment lost 6 bases and the V segment lost 5 bases, leaving 6 bases of the junction unmatched. CDR1 is LGHDT and CDR2 is YNNKEL in the germline V gene (reference sequence). The CDR3 loop reads CASSKVAGGAGELFF. In DNA, the CDR3 is TGTGCCAGCAGCAAAGTAGCGGGAGGCGCCGGGGAGCTGTTTTTT. Full variable domain (missing parts from reference TRBV3-1 and TRBJ2-2): DTAVSQTPKYLVTQMGNDKSIKCEQNLGHDTMYWYKQDSKKFLKIMFSYNNKELIINETVPNRFSPKSPDKAHLNLHINSLELGDSAVYFCASSKVAGGAGELFFGEGSRLTVL.

This clonotype was counted ten times or more. This chain uses TRBV28 with TRBJ2-1, with 15 bases identical to TRBD2. Germline trimming cut 6 bases from V and 7 bases from J; bases unmatched to any gene: 7. This CDR3 spans 16 amino acids. The germline gives CDR1 MDHEN, CDR2 SYDVKM. The DNA for the CDR3 is TGTGCCAGCAGACCTCCGGGACTAGCGGGAGGAAATGAGCAGTTCTTC. Protein sequence: CASRPPGLAGGNEQFF.

This clonotype was observed at least ten times. The gene calls are TRBV6-2 or TRBV6-3 and TRBJ2-1; tentative D call: TRBD1 (5 bases). Germline loops: CDR1 MNHEY, CDR2 SVGEGT. Trimming shortened V by 7 bases and J by 12 bases, and 13 bases separated the two germline ends. The CDR3 length is 11 residues. In nucleotides, the CDR3 is TGTGCCAGCACCTCGACAGAAAGGCAGTTCTTC. Translating it yields CASTSTERQFF.

There are many counts of this clonotype. The V and J genes are TRBV12-3 or TRBV12-4 and TRBJ2-2, with D maybe TRBD1 (6 bases). This CDR3 has 17 residues. Trimming removed 7 bases from V and 4 bases from J, with 22 bases in between. CDR3 DNA: TGTGCCAGCACAAGGTCGCAAACTCAGGGGTCCACCGGGGAGCTGTTTTTT. Amino acid sequence: CASTRSQTQGSTGELFF.

Ten or more counts support this clonotype. The chain joins TRBV5-1 to TRBJ2-1, with D perhaps assigned TRBD1 or TRBD2 (7 bases each). Germline CDR1 and CDR2: SGHRS and YFSETQ. The CDR3 length is 16 residues. V lost 4 bases to trimming and J lost 5 bases, with 19 bases between them. For the CDR3, the DNA is TGCGCCAGCAGCCGTCACAGGGGTCGGGGGGACAATGAGCAGTTCTTC. Protein product: CASSRHRGRGDNEQFF.

This clonotype was seen many times. The genes are TRBV7-2 and TRBJ2-3; unclear D gene. The germline gives CDR1 SGHTA, CDR2 FQGNSA. V lost 1 base to trimming and J lost 11 bases, with 7 bases between them. The CDR3 covers 11 residues. CDR3 protein: CASSLGRQQYF. The DNA of the CDR3 is TGTGCCAGCAGCTTAGGACGTCAGCAGTATTTT.

This clonotype was observed a handful of times. This chain links TRBV3-1 with TRBJ2-2; TRBD2 matches at 12 bases. The ends lost 2 bases at V and 0 bases at J; junction bases unmatched: 4. Germline V lookup: CDR1 LGHDT, CDR2 YNNKEL (reference sequence). There are 18 residues in the CDR3. This chain's CDR3 is CASSQPGTSGPNTGELFF. CDR3 sequence (DNA): TGTGCCAGCAGCCAACCCGGGACTAGCGGGCCGAACACCGGGGAGCTGTTTTTT.

This clonotype has ten or more counts. V is TRBV3-1 and J is TRBJ2-1, with 15 bases fitting TRBD2. Germline V CDR1 and CDR2: LGHDT, YNNKEL (reference sequence). CDR3 size: 19 residues. The J segment lost 8 bases and the V segment lost 1 base, leaving 12 bases of the junction unmatched. The CDR3 reads CASSQAGLAGGWGGDEQFF. The DNA for the CDR3 is TGTGCCAGCAGCCAAGCGGGACTAGCGGGAGGATGGGGGGGCGATGAGCAGTTCTTC.

This clonotype has ten or more counts. The chain uses TRBV12-3 or TRBV12-4 and TRBJ1-3; 7 positions match TRBD1. Trimming at V came to 6 bases and at J to 4 bases, leaving 6 bases not matched to a gene. The CDR3 spans 14 residues. This chain's CDR3 is CASRRGTAGNTIYF. In nucleotides, the CDR3 is TGTGCCAGCAGACGAGGGACAGCAGGAAACACCATATATTTT.